This T cell receptor beta chain was sequenced for a study of shared clonotypes between healthy human individuals. For sorted subsets, 150 to 250 ng DNA per replicate equaled 30,000 or so T cell genomes. Method: immunoSEQ multiplex PCR; TCRdb's copy keeps in-frame clones and lacks some. The repertoire holds 2,100,000 or so clones, with almost 96% as singletons. Germline CDR1 is SGHAT and CDR2 is FQNNGV. CDR3 length: 14 amino acids. V shed 5 bases and J shed 3 bases, with 14 bases lying between them. Note on this clone: The target antigen is unknown.

Study-wide results and caveats: The study found about 5% of naive CD4 clonotypes shared across a handful of donors. In contrast to clonotypes shared by all four donors, non-shared clonotypes had lower generation probabilities.

This receptor was taken from a man between 18 and 35 years old in good health. The chain joins TRBV11-2 to TRBJ2-7; D is possibly TRBD1 or TRBD2 (5 bases each). Sequences were obtained from naive CD4+ T cells sorted from blood. Sample subset: CD45RA+ positively selected. CDR3 loop: CASSQRGGFYEQYF. In nucleotides, the CDR3 is TGTGCCAGCAGCCAGAGGGGTGGGTTCTACGAGCAGTACTTC.